This T cell receptor beta chain emerged from a study of blood T cell repertoires in COVID-19. Background on the study: Samples taken during acute and convalescent COVID-19 were collected in the United States, Italy and Spain. PBMCs, B-cell-depleted T cells, or T cells provided the cDNA or gDNA that made up the material.

Per the original methods: Amplified reference gene primers provided the basis for estimating nucleated cell counts. Sequencing used immunoSEQ multiplex PCR; TCRdb keeps in-frame clones, though not all of them. V, J and clone size are those of that table, while D and trimming were read from the DNA. The sample carries 200,000 to 250,000 clones, around 81% recorded once. CDR1 and CDR2 (germline): SGHVS, FQNEAQ. The CDR3 covers 17 residues. V was pared by 0 bases and J by 0 bases, with 4 bases of the junction left unmatched. V usage is TRBV7-8 and J usage is TRBJ2-2, with TRBD1 matching over 7 bases. This sequence was found in a human donor in a cohort sampled during active COVID-19. Sequenced sample: peripheral blood. This CDR3 is CASSLAPGGPNTGELFF. DNA for the CDR3: TGTGCCAGCAGCTTAGCCCCAGGGGGACCGAACACCGGGGAGCTGTTTTTT. Supplemented by reference TRBV7-8 and TRBJ2-2, the full variable domain reads GAGVSQSPRYKVAKRGQDVALRCDPISGHVSLFWYQQALGQGPEFLTYFQNEAQLDKSGLPSDRFFAERPEGSVSTLKIQRTQQEDSAVYLCASSLAPGGPNTGELFFGEGSRLTVL.